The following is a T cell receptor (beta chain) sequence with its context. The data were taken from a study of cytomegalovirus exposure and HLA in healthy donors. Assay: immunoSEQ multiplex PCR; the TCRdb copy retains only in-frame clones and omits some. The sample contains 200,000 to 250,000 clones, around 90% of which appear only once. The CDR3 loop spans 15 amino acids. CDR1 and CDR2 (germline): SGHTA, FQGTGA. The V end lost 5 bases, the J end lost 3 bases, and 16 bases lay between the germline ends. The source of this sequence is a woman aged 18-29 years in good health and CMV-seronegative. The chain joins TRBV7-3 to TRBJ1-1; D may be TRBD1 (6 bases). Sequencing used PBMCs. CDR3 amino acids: CASSPQTGGDTEAFF. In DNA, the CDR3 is TGTGCCAGCAGCCCGCAGACAGGAGGCGACACTGAAGCTTTCTTT.